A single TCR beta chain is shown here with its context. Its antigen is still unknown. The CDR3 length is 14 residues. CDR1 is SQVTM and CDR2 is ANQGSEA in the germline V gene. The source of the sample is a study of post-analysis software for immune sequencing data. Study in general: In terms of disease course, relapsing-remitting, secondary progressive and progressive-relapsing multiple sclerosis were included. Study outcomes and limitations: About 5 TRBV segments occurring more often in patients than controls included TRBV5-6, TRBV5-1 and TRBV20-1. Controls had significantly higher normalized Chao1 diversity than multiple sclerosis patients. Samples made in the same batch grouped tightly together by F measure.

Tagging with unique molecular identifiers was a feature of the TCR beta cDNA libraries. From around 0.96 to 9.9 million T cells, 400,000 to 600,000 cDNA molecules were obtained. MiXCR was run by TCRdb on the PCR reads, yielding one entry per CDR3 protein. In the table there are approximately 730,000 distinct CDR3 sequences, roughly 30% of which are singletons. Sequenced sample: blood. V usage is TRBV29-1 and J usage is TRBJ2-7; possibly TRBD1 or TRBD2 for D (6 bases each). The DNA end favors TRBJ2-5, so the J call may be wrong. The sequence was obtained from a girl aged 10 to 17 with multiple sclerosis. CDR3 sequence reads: CSVAYGTGRQTQYF. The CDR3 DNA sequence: TGCAGCGTTGCTTATGGTACAGGGAGGCAGACCCAGTACTTC.